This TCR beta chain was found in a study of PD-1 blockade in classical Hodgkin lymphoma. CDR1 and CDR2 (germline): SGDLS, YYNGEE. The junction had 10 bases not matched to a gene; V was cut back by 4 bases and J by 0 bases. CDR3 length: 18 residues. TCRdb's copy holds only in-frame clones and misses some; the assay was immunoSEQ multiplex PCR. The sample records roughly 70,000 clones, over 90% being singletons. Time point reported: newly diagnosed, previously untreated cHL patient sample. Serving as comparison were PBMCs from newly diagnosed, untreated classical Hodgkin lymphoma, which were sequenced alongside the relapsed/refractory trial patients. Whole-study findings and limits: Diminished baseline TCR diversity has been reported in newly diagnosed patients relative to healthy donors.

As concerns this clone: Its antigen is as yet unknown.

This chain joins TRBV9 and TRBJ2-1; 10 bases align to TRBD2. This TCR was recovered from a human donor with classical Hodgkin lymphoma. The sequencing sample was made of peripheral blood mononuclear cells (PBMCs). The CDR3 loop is CASSRGLATLSSYNEQFF. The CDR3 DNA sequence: TGTGCCAGCAGCCGGGGACTAGCGACCCTTAGCTCCTACAATGAGCAGTTCTTC. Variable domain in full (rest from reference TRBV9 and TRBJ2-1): DSGVTQTPKHLITATGQRVTLRCSPRSGDLSVYWYQQSLDQGLQFLIQYYNGEERAKGNILERFSAQQFPDLHSELNLSSLELGDSALYFCASSRGLATLSSYNEQFFGPGTRLTVL.